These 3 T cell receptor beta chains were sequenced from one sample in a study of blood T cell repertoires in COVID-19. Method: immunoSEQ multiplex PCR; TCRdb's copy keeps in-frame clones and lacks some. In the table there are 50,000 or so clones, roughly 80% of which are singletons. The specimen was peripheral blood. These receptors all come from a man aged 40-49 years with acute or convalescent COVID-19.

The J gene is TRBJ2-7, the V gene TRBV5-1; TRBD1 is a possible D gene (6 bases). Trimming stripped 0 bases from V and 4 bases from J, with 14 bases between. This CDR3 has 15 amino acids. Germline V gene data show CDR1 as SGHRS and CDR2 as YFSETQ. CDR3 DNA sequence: TGCGCCAGCAGCTTGGAACAGGGAAGTCGGTACGAGCAGTACTTC. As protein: CASSLEQGSRYEQYF.

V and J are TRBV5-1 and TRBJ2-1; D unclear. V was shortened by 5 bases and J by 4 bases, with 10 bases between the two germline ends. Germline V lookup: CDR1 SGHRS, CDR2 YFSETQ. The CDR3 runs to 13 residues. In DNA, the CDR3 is TGCGCCAGCAGAATATATAGTTACAATGAGCAGTTCTTC. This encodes CASRIYSYNEQFF.

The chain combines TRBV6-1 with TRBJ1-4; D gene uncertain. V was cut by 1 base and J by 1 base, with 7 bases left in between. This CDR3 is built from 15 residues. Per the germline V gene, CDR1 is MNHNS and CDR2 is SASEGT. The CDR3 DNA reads TGTGCCAGCAGTGAAGGGCGGCTAACTAATGAAAAACTGTTTTTT. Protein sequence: CASSEGRLTNEKLFF.